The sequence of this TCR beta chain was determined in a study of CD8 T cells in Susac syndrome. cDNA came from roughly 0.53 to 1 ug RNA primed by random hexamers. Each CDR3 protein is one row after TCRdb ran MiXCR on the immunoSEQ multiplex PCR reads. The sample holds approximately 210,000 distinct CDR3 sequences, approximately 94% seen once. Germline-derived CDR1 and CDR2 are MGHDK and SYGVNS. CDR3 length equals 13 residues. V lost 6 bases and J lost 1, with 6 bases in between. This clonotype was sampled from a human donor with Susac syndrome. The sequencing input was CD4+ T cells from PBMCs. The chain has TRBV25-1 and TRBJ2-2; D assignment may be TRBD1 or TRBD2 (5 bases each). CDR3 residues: CASRRGNTGELFF. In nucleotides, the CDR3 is TGTGCCAGCAGGAGGGGGAACACCGGGGAGCTGTTTTTT.